Below, 26 T cell receptor beta chains from the same sample are listed, as sequenced in a study of molecular identifiers for immune sequencing clone quantification. TCRdb re-derived calls from the PCR reads in MiXCR, one entry per CDR3 protein. The table includes under 650,000 distinct CDR3 sequences, 15% to 20% detected once. The sequencing input was naive CD8+ T cells from blood, with Jurkat cell RNA spiked in. Specified subset: FACS-sorted CD8+CD4-CCR7+CD45RA+ naive T cells. The receptors were sampled from a human donor in good health. Some libraries in this study had Jurkat cell RNA spiked in.

This clonotype was detected only a few times. The chain combines TRBV9 with TRBJ2-3, with 7 bases fitting TRBD1. V lost 4 bases, J lost 5 bases, and 10 bases stayed unmatched. The CDR3 has 15 residues. Per germline, CDR1 SGDLS and CDR2 YYNGEE. This chain's CDR3 is CASSSTGNLLDTQYF. CDR3 in DNA: TGTGCCAGCAGCTCGACAGGGAACCTTTTAGATACGCAGTATTTT.

V and J are TRBV3-1 and TRBJ1-4, with 12 bases identical to TRBD1. The germline V gene encodes CDR1 LGHDT and CDR2 YNNKEL (reference sequence). V shed 5 bases and J 8 bases; nucleotides not matched to a gene: 15. The CDR3 extends over 18 amino acids. CDR3 sequence reads: CASSTAGTGGEFGEKLFF. CDR3 nucleotides: TGTGCCAGCAGCACAGCCGGGACAGGGGGCGAGTTTGGGGAAAAACTGTTTTTT.

This clonotype was counted between two and nine times. The chain joins TRBV30 to TRBJ2-7; no definite D call. There are 12 residues in the CDR3. V was trimmed by 0 bases and J by 3 bases, leaving 6 bases between them. The germline V gene has CDR1 GTSNPN and CDR2 SVGIG (reference sequence). The CDR3 region has the DNA TGTGCCTGGAGTGTCACACTCTACGAGCAGTACTTC. It is translated as CAWSVTLYEQYF.

The chain is built from TRBV7-8 and TRBJ1-2; 9 positions match TRBD1. With V trimmed by 1 base and J by 4 bases, 4 bases remained unmatched. Looked up from germline, CDR1 is SGHVS and CDR2 is FQNEAQ. This CDR3 contains 15 residues. The CDR3 loop reads CASSLERTGVYGYTF. Here the CDR3 DNA reads TGTGCCAGCAGCTTAGAGAGGACAGGGGTCTATGGCTACACCTTC.

This clonotype has a count of ten or more. This chain connects TRBV5-4 to TRBJ2-4, with D perhaps TRBD1 or TRBD2 (5 bases each). CDR3 length: 16 amino acids. CDR1 and CDR2 (germline): SGHNT, YYREEE (reference sequence). V dropped 5 bases and J dropped 1 base, with 16 bases sitting between them. In nucleotides, the CDR3 is TGTGCCAGCAGTGCGTCCGGGACGACTGCCAAAAACATTCAGTACTTC. It codes for CASSASGTTAKNIQYF. Drawing the rest from reference TRBV5-4 and TRBJ2-4, the complete variable domain is ETGVTQSPTHLIKTRGQQVTLRCSSQSGHNTVSWYQQALGQGPQFIFQYYREEENGRGNFPPRFSGLQFPNYSSELNVNALELDDSALYLCASSASGTTAKNIQYFGAGTRLSVL.

There are many counts of this clonotype. The chain is built from TRBV6-5 and TRBJ2-3; 9 positions agree with TRBD1. CDR1 is MNHEY and CDR2 is SVGAGI in the germline V gene. The CDR3 is made up of 17 amino acids. V shed 2 bases, J shed 5 bases, and the junction held 11 bases outside the gene matches. In nucleotides, the CDR3 is TGTGCCAGCAGTTACGACTCTCCGGGACAGGGAATAGATACGCAGTATTTT. It translates to CASSYDSPGQGIDTQYF.

Many counts were recorded for this clonotype. V and J are TRBV20-1 and TRBJ2-2; D assignment may be TRBD1 or TRBD2 (5 bases each). The CDR3 sequence is 13 residues long. Trimming cost V 0 bases and J 5 bases, with 7 bases left between them. Germline-derived CDR1 and CDR2 are DFQATT and SNEGSKA (reference sequence). In nucleotides, the CDR3 is TGCAGTGCTAGAGATGGGGGTACCGGGGAGCTGTTTTTT. Protein product: CSARDGGTGELFF.

The J gene is TRBJ2-7, the V gene TRBV4-3, with TRBD1 matching 7 bases. Germline lookup yields CDR1 LGHNA and CDR2 YSLEER. Trimming cost V 0 bases and J 3 bases; bases outside gene matches: 8. The CDR3 totals 16 residues. CDR3 in DNA: TGCGCCAGCAGCCAAGATTCCGGGACAGCCTTCTACGAGCAGTACTTC. Translated: CASSQDSGTAFYEQYF.

This clonotype was picked up many times. V usage is TRBV27 and J usage is TRBJ2-3; TRBD1 agrees at 8 bases. The germline CDR1 and CDR2 sequences are MNHEY and SMNVEV (reference sequence). Trimming removed 1 base from V and 4 bases from J; junction bases left unmatched: 4. The CDR3 length is 15 residues. As DNA, the CDR3 is TGTGCCAGCAGTTTATTTCAGGGGGCTGCAGATACGCAGTATTTT. Its translation is CASSLFQGAADTQYF.

This clonotype was detected ten times or more. V gene TRBV29-1 combines with J gene TRBJ1-1; D is possibly TRBD1 (5 bases). Trimming pared 6 bases from V and 5 bases from J, leaving 22 bases between. Germline CDR1 and CDR2: SQVTM and ANQGSEA. CDR3 length: 15 residues. The CDR3 nucleotides are TGCAGCGTGGGGCCCTCGGCCCCTCGTCGTACTGAAGCTTTCTTT. Residues: CSVGPSAPRRTEAFF.

Notes on this clonotype: A much more abundant neighbour one base away suggests this may be a read error. The chain employs TRBV20-1 and TRBJ2-7; no reliable D call. This CDR3 has 13 residues. CDR1 and CDR2 (germline): DFQATT, SNEGSKA (reference sequence). As DNA, the CDR3 is TGCAATGCTAAGGACCTCACCTTTTACGAGCAGTACTTC. As protein: CNAKDLTFYEQYF.

This clonotype was observed many times. The chain has TRBV20-1 and TRBJ2-5, with 7 bases aligning to TRBD1. In germline, CDR1 is DFQATT, CDR2 SNEGSKA (reference sequence). With V trimmed by 5 bases and J by 1 base, 7 bases remained unmatched. The CDR3 length is 14 residues. The CDR3 bases are TGCAGTGCTTCCGGGACAGCCACCCAAGAGACCCAGTACTTC. Protein sequence: CSASGTATQETQYF.

This clonotype was observed a few times. The DNA of the CDR3 is TGTGCCAGCAGCTTGGTTCGGGACAGGGGTCACGAGCAGTACTTC. Its translation is CASSLVRDRGHEQYF. The V call is TRBV5-6, the J call TRBJ2-7; 10 bases align to TRBD1. The V gene end was trimmed by 0 bases and the J gene end by 5 bases; junction bases not matched to a gene: 5. The CDR3 loop spans 15 amino acids. CDR1 is SGHDT and CDR2 is YYEEEE in the germline V gene. Variable domain in full (rest from reference TRBV5-6 and TRBJ2-7): DAGVTQSPTHLIKTRGQQVTLRCSPKSGHDTVSWYQQALGQGPQFIFQYYEEEERQRGNFPDRFSGHQFPNYSSELNVNALLLGDSALYLCASSLVRDRGHEQYFGPGTRLTVT.

Many counts were recorded for this clonotype. The chain carries TRBV27 and TRBJ1-1; 7 bases are a match to TRBD1. Per the germline V gene, CDR1 is MNHEY and CDR2 is SMNVEV (reference sequence). This CDR3 contains 16 residues. V lost 5 bases, J lost 7 bases, and 16 bases stayed unmatched. CDR3 residues: CASSPGTPSGGGEAFF. CDR3 DNA sequence: TGTGCCAGCAGTCCGGGGACACCCTCAGGGGGAGGTGAAGCTTTCTTT.

CDR3 protein: CASSRRSPGQAFEAFF. The CDR3 coding sequence is TGTGCCAGCAGCCGAAGGTCGCCGGGACAGGCTTTTGAAGCTTTCTTT. V gene TRBV16 combines with J gene TRBJ1-1; 8 bases are a match to TRBD1. V lost 4 bases to trimming and J lost 7 bases; unmatched junction nucleotides: 14. Germline lookup yields CDR1 KGHSY and CDR2 FQNENV. The CDR3 length is 16 residues.

Ten or more counts support this clonotype. The chain combines TRBV9 with TRBJ2-3; D is uncertain. V lost 1 base, J lost 1 base, and 4 bases lay in between. Germline loops: CDR1 SGDLS, CDR2 YYNGEE. The CDR3 totals 13 residues. The CDR3 DNA reads as TGTGCCAGCAGCGTATCCGGCACAGATACGCAGTATTTT. It encodes CASSVSGTDTQYF.

Comments on this clonotype: At one end the junction does not follow the germline gene, possibly because of a read error. V is TRBV5-3 and J is TRBJ2-6, with TRBD1 matching 10 bases. TRBV5-3 is reported as an ORF; its role is uncertain. The CDR3 sequence is 19 residues long. CDR3 protein: CASSGYWDRGHPGANVLTF. The CDR3, as DNA: TGTGCCAGCAGCGGTTATTGGGACAGGGGCCACCCTGGGGCCAACGTTCTGACTTTC.

With regard to this clonotype: The CDR3 end shows no conserved phenylalanine or tryptophan, and so a read error is likely. This chain connects TRBV2 to TRBJ2-5, with TRBD2 as a possible D gene (6 bases). Trimming took off 11 bases at V and 2 bases at J, with 18 bases between the two ends. The CDR3 is made up of 14 amino acids. CDR1 and CDR2 (germline): SNHLY, FYNNEI. For the CDR3, the DNA is TGTGCCTCCGCGGGGTTCGGTCGACAAGAGACCCAGTACCTC. It codes for CASAGFGRQETQYL.

This clonotype was recorded at least ten times. This chain uses TRBV4-3 with TRBJ2-2; 8 bases are shared with TRBD1. Germline V gives CDR1 LGHNA, CDR2 YSLEER. After removal of 0 bases from V and 6 bases from J, the junction contained 15 bases not matched to a gene. The CDR3 is made up of 19 amino acids. Written as DNA, the CDR3 is TGCGCCAGCAGCCAAGATGGGGGCAGGGGGCGCCAAGCTTCCGGGGAGCTGTTTTTT. Translating it yields CASSQDGGRGRQASGELFF.

This clonotype was observed at least ten times. The chain links TRBV20-1 to TRBJ2-3, with a tentative D call TRBD2 (5 bases). V lost 0 bases, J lost 2 bases, and 18 bases lay in between. Germline V gene sequence: CDR1 DFQATT, CDR2 SNEGSKA (reference sequence). There are 17 residues in the CDR3. CDR3 loop: CSAREIRSGTYTDTQYF. As DNA, the CDR3 is TGCAGTGCTAGAGAAATAAGGAGCGGCACATACACAGATACGCAGTATTTT.

This clonotype has a count of ten or more. The V and J genes are TRBV29-1 and TRBJ2-7; TRBD1 matches at 8 bases. CDR1 and CDR2 (germline): SQVTM, ANQGSEA. The CDR3 covers 14 residues. The ends lost 6 bases at V and 3 bases at J; junction bases unmatched: 10. This CDR3 is CSVDKGQEGYEQYF. The DNA for the CDR3 is TGCAGCGTGGATAAGGGACAGGAAGGCTACGAGCAGTACTTC.

In its sample, this clonotype was seen many times. This chain joins TRBV20-1 and TRBJ2-7; TRBD1 agrees at 10 bases. This CDR3 has 15 residues. V was pared by 2 bases and J by 3 bases, with 7 bases of the junction left unmatched. Germline-derived CDR1 and CDR2 are DFQATT and SNEGSKA (reference sequence). This CDR3 is CSARPRDRGRYEQYF. CDR3 nucleotide sequence: TGCAGTGCTAGACCCCGGGACAGGGGACGCTACGAGCAGTACTTC.

The genes are TRBV19 and TRBJ2-3; 7 positions agree with TRBD1. Per germline, CDR1 LNHDA and CDR2 SQIVND (reference sequence). The CDR3 totals 18 residues. Trimming took 0 bases from V and 2 from J; bases not matched to a gene: 11. For the CDR3, the DNA is TGTGCCAGTAGTATAGAGACGGCGGGCAGGGGGTACACAGATACGCAGTATTTT. This encodes CASSIETAGRGYTDTQYF.

The table lists this clonotype with a count of one. A read error is possible here, since a much larger clone lies one base away. The chain combines TRBV4-3 with TRBJ2-2; D possibly corresponds to TRBD2 (5 bases). CDR3 length: 14 residues. Looked up from germline, CDR1 is LGHNA and CDR2 is YSLEER. For the CDR3, the DNA is TGCGCCAGCAGCCTCCCAGACCCTACCGGGGAGCAGTTTTTT. Translated: CASSLPDPTGEQFF.

This clonotype was observed a few times. The rearrangement joins TRBV7-9 to TRBJ2-1; 10 bases align to TRBD2. This CDR3 region has 17 residues. CDR1 is SEHNR, CDR2 FQNEAQ, per germline (reference sequence). The V and J ends lost 5 bases and 7 bases, in that order; junction bases with no gene match: 14. CDR3 in DNA: TGTGCCAGCAGCCCCCCCCTCTCTAGCGGGGGATCTAATGAGCAGTTCTTC. Protein sequence: CASSPPLSSGGSNEQFF.

Ten or more counts support this clonotype. The gene calls are TRBV7-6 and TRBJ2-5; D is unresolved. Looked up from germline, CDR1 is SGHVS and CDR2 is FNYEAQ. This CDR3 is built from 15 residues. V dropped 6 bases and J dropped 5 bases, with 19 bases sitting between them. The CDR3 bases are TGTGCCAGCAGTTTTGAAATGCGACCGATGGAGACCCAGTACTTC. It translates to CASSFEMRPMETQYF.